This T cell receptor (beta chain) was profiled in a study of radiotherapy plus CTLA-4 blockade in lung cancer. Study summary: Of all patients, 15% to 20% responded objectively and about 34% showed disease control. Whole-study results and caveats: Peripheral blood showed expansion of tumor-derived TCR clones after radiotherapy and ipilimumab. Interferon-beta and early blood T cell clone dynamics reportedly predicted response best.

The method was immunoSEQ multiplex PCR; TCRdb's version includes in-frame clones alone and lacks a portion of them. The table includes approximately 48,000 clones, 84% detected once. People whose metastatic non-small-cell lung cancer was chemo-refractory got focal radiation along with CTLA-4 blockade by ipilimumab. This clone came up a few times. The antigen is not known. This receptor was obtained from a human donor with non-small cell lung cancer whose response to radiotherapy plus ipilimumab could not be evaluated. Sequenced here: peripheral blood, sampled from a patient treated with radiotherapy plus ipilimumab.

CDR3 coding DNA: TGTGCCAGCAGCCGTCTAGCGGGCGTTGAGCAGTTCTTC. Translating gives CASSRLAGVEQFF. The chain links TRBV6-6 to TRBJ2-1, with 8 positions matching TRBD2. This CDR3 spans 13 amino acids. The germline CDR1 and CDR2 sequences are MNHNY and SVGAGI (reference sequence). Trimming cost V 6 bases and J 9 bases; bases outside gene matches: 7.